These T cell receptor beta chains were read from a single sample in a study of blood T cells in healthy people across ages. TCRdb redid the calling of the 5' RACE reads with MiXCR, one entry per CDR3 protein. This table has about 1.8 million distinct CDR3 sequences, 40% to 55% appearing once. Sequenced material: blood. The receptors come from a woman in her 40s in good health. Both conserved end residues are part of each CDR3. D genes are given only for firm matches. Expanded clones get a size class; other rows say once, few or many, or leave the size out.

J: TRBJ2-5; V: TRBV5-1; D: -; size: few; CDR3: CASSLDGNQQETQYF; DNA: TGCGCCAGCAGCTTGGATGGGAATCAACAAGAGACCCAGTACTTC
J: TRBJ2-1; V: TRBV7-2; D: -; size: few; CDR3: CASRADWDSHNEQFF; DNA: TGTGCCAGCAGAGCGGATTGGGACTCGCACAATGAGCAGTTCTTC
J: TRBJ1-6; V: TRBV24-1; D: -; size: -; CDR3: CATSVGYGSPLHF; DNA: TGTGCCACCAGTGTCGGTTACGGATCACCCCTCCACTTT
J: TRBJ2-7; V: TRBV4-2; D: TRBD2; size: -; CDR3: CASSQTSGEYNEQYF; DNA: TGTGCCAGCAGTCAAACTAGCGGGGAATACAATGAGCAGTACTTC
J: TRBJ1-2; V: TRBV6-2/TRBV6-3; D: TRBD1; size: few; CDR3: CASNTGGDGYTF; DNA: TGTGCCAGCAATACAGGGGGAGATGGCTACACCTTC
J: TRBJ2-1; V: TRBV5-1; D: -; size: -; CDR3: CASSLQGFDEQFF; DNA: TGCGCCAGCAGCTTACAGGGTTTCGATGAGCAGTTCTTC
J: TRBJ1-5; V: TRBV7-2; D: TRBD1; size: -; CDR3: CASSLVPSRGPNQPQHF; DNA: TGTGCCAGCAGCTTAGTCCCGAGTAGGGGGCCTAATCAGCCCCAGCATTTT
J: TRBJ2-5; V: TRBV29-1; D: TRBD1; size: many; CDR3: CSVDRGKTQYF; DNA: TGCAGCGTGGACAGGGGGAAGACCCAGTACTTC
J: TRBJ1-2; V: TRBV28; D: -; size: -; CDR3: CASSFPRGRGYGYTF; DNA: TGTGCCAGCAGTTTCCCCCGGGGGCGCGGCTATGGCTACACCTTC
J: TRBJ2-7; V: TRBV10-3; D: -; size: -; CDR3: CATNELDHEQYF; DNA: TGTGCCACTAACGAACTAGATCACGAGCAGTACTTC
J: TRBJ2-5; V: TRBV27; D: -; size: -; CDR3: CASSLWKETQYF; DNA: TGTGCCAGCAGCCTCTGGAAAGAGACCCAGTACTTC
J: TRBJ2-7; V: TRBV7-2; D: TRBD2; size: -; CDR3: CASSLAIGGGPYEQYF; DNA: TGTGCCAGCAGCTTAGCGATTGGCGGGGGGCCCTACGAGCAGTACTTC
J: TRBJ2-1; V: TRBV27; D: -; size: -; CDR3: CASSLARVYNEQFF; DNA: TGTGCCAGCAGTTTAGCACGGGTATACAATGAGCAGTTCTTC
J: TRBJ2-7; V: TRBV12-3/TRBV12-4; D: -; size: -; CDR3: CASSLGGVGSYNEQYF; DNA: TGTGCCAGCAGTTTAGGAGGAGTAGGCTCCTACAATGAGCAGTACTTC
J: TRBJ2-3; V: TRBV29-1; D: -; size: few; CDR3: CSVSLGDGTDTQYF; DNA: TGCAGCGTTAGTTTGGGAGATGGCACAGATACGCAGTATTTT
J: TRBJ2-2; V: TRBV7-9; D: -; size: once; CDR3: CASSLSLGNTGELFF; DNA: TGTGCCAGCAGCTTAAGTCTGGGGAACACCGGGGAGCTGTTTTTT
J: TRBJ2-1; V: TRBV6-5; D: -; size: -; CDR3: CASRQLGDEQFF; DNA: TGTGCCAGCAGACAACTAGGGGATGAGCAGTTCTTC
J: TRBJ2-1; V: TRBV24-1; D: -; size: few; CDR3: CATSDFVDSTYNEQFF; DNA: TGTGCCACCAGTGATTTTGTGGACTCCACATACAATGAGCAGTTCTTC
J: TRBJ2-1; V: TRBV5-1; D: TRBD2; size: -; CDR3: CASSFQRGTNEQFF; DNA: TGCGCCAGCAGCTTTCAGCGGGGGACCAATGAGCAGTTCTTC
J: TRBJ2-1; V: TRBV6-2/TRBV6-3; D: TRBD2; size: -; CDR3: CASSQPTGGGARNEQFF; DNA: TGTGCCAGCAGTCAACCGACCGGCGGGGGGGCCCGCAATGAGCAGTTCTTC
J: TRBJ2-1; V: TRBV27; D: -; size: few; CDR3: CASSPAGQNPKGLFF; DNA: TGTGCCAGCAGTCCCGCTGGACAGAATCCTAAGGGCCTGTTCTTC
J: TRBJ2-3; V: TRBV12-3/TRBV12-4; D: -; size: few; CDR3: CASSTGVQGDTQYF; DNA: TGTGCCAGCAGCACGGGGGTACAGGGAGATACGCAGTATTTT
J: TRBJ1-6; V: TRBV11-1; D: -; size: -; CDR3: CASSLSQSGSPLHF; DNA: TGTGCCAGCAGCTTAAGTCAATCGGGATCACCCCTCCACTTT
J: TRBJ2-5; V: TRBV5-1; D: TRBD2; size: -; CDR3: CASSRGTSKETQYF; DNA: TGCGCCAGCAGCCGAGGGACTAGTAAAGAGACCCAGTACTTC
J: TRBJ2-5; V: TRBV25-1; D: TRBD1; size: -; CDR3: CASSGDRGLRETQYF; DNA: TGTGCCAGCAGTGGGGACAGGGGCCTCCGAGAGACCCAGTACTTC
J: TRBJ2-5; V: TRBV7-2; D: TRBD1; size: once; CDR3: CASSSSGTDRWNEQYF; DNA: TGTGCCAGCAGCTCCTCCGGGACAGATCGGTGGAATGAGCAGTACTTC
J: TRBJ2-7; V: TRBV6-5; D: TRBD1; size: -; CDR3: CASKEDRISYEQYF; DNA: TGTGCCAGCAAAGAGGACAGGATCTCCTACGAGCAGTACTTC
J: TRBJ2-5; V: TRBV20-1; D: TRBD2; size: few; CDR3: CSLRGSGAETQYF; DNA: TGCAGTCTTCGGGGGAGCGGGGCAGAGACCCAGTACTTC
J: TRBJ2-7; V: TRBV6-2/TRBV6-3; D: TRBD2; size: -; CDR3: CASSYSLLAGSYNEQYF; DNA: TGTGCCAGCAGTTACTCCCTACTAGCGGGTTCCTACAATGAGCAGTACTTC
J: TRBJ2-1; V: TRBV10-3; D: -; size: few; CDR3: CAISGQWGEQFF; DNA: TGTGCCATCAGCGGACAGTGGGGTGAGCAGTTCTTC
J: TRBJ2-7; V: TRBV21-1; D: -; size: -; CDR3: CASSSVTASRSYEQYF; DNA: TGTGCCAGCAGCTCCGTGACGGCTAGCCGAAGCTACGAGCAGTACTTC
J: TRBJ2-5; V: TRBV13; D: TRBD2; size: -; CDR3: CASSFVGEASGVSGETQYF; DNA: TGTGCCAGCAGCTTCGTCGGCGAGGCTAGCGGGGTCTCAGGGGAGACCCAGTACTTC
J: TRBJ1-4; V: TRBV6-5; D: -; size: -; CDR3: CASTTATNEKLFF; DNA: TGTGCCAGCACTACGGCAACTAATGAAAAACTGTTTTTT
J: TRBJ1-2; V: TRBV7-2; D: -; size: -; CDR3: CASSLENFGATNYGYTF; DNA: TGTGCCAGCAGCTTAGAAAATTTTGGGGCTACTAACTATGGCTACACCTTC
J: TRBJ2-1; V: TRBV6-4; D: TRBD2; size: once; CDR3: CASSRKSGGTNEQFF; DNA: TGTGCCAGCAGTCGGAAGAGCGGGGGGACAAATGAGCAGTTCTTC
J: TRBJ2-5; V: TRBV3-1; D: -; size: -; CDR3: CASSQETRNDETQYF; DNA: TGTGCCAGCAGCCAAGAAACTAGGAATGATGAGACCCAGTACTTC
J: TRBJ2-1; V: TRBV7-2; D: -; size: -; CDR3: CASSRSWGLEQFF; DNA: TGTGCCAGCAGCCGTAGTTGGGGGCTTGAGCAGTTCTTC
J: TRBJ2-5; V: TRBV7-2; D: -; size: -; CDR3: CASSLGAASEETQYF; DNA: TGTGCCAGCAGCTTAGGGGCCGCTTCCGAAGAGACCCAGTACTTC
J: TRBJ2-3; V: TRBV2; D: -; size: -; CDR3: CASSEGDPDTQYF; DNA: TGTGCCAGCAGTGAAGGGGACCCCGATACGCAGTATTTT
J: TRBJ2-5; V: TRBV6-5; D: TRBD2; size: once; CDR3: CASRPGLVWETQYF; DNA: TGTGCCAGCAGGCCCGGACTAGTCTGGGAGACCCAGTACTTC
J: TRBJ2-6; V: TRBV25-1; D: -; size: few; CDR3: CASSETEGQISGANVLTF; DNA: TGTGCCAGCAGTGAGACGGAAGGACAGATTTCTGGGGCCAACGTCCTGACTTTC
J: TRBJ2-3; V: TRBV6-5; D: TRBD1; size: few; CDR3: CASSRDRVSTDTQYF; DNA: TGTGCCAGCAGTCGGGACAGAGTTAGCACAGATACGCAGTATTTT